This T cell receptor (beta chain) is drawn from a study of blood T cell repertoires in COVID-19. Original processing notes: Using reference gene primer amplification, nucleated cell counts were estimated. Clones were read by immunoSEQ multiplex PCR, and TCRdb kept only the in-frame ones, dropping some. The V and J calls and clone size were taken over from that table, and D and trimming were inferred from the DNA. The data hold roughly 80,000 clones, with approximately 80% observed a single time. The CDR3 loop spans 13 amino acids. Trimming took off 1 base at V and 4 bases at J, with 10 bases between the two ends. Germline CDR1 and CDR2: GTSNPN and SVGIG (reference sequence).

The clonotype originates from an elderly man with acute or convalescent COVID-19. The genes are TRBV30 and TRBJ1-1; unclear D gene. Sequencing was performed on peripheral blood. This CDR3 is CAWSEAGGTEAFF. The DNA for the CDR3 is TGTGCCTGGAGTGAAGCGGGAGGCACTGAAGCTTTCTTT.